Reported below is one T cell receptor (beta chain). Its target is unknown. In the authors' workflow: Treg pools: roughly 6.2x10^4 distinct patient, 9.56x10^4 donor TCRbeta sequences. Generated by immunoSEQ multiplex PCR, the TCRdb table keeps only in-frame clones and is missing some. V and J calls and clone size are as listed in that table; D and trimming were resolved from the DNA. The top ten hold 1% to 1.2% of the sample, which has 15,000 or so clones, roughly 91% seen once. Regulatory T cells were sorted as CD4+CD25hiCD127low/negative. This sample is drawn from a study of B cell selection in AIRE deficiency. General study findings and limits: Tconv and Treg cells from AIRE-deficient patients resembled healthy donors in TCRBV usage, CDR3 length and diversity.

Per germline, CDR1 LNHDA and CDR2 SQIVND (reference sequence). V was clipped by 6 bases and J by 2 bases, with 11 bases between them. The CDR3 is 14 residues long. Sequencing was carried out using Tregs sorted from PBMCs. The clonotype was recovered from a human donor with AIRE deficiency. The J gene is TRBJ1-5, the V gene TRBV19; D uncertain. The CDR3 loop reads CASRGFGGNQPQHF. In nucleotides, the CDR3 is TGTGCCAGTAGGGGCTTTGGGGGCAATCAGCCCCAGCATTTT.